The 9 T cell receptor beta chains below come from one sample, sequenced in a study of chemoradiotherapy in HPV16-positive cancers. The data were produced by immunoSEQ multiplex PCR, yet TCRdb's version contains in-frame clones alone and is incomplete. Of some 19,000 clones in the sample, 87% were seen once. This specimen was blood, taken from a patient who underwent chemoradiotherapy. Receptors were obtained from a human donor with HPV-associated anogenital cancer.

This clone is a singleton in its sample. The rearrangement links TRBV6-1 to TRBJ2-4; no reliable D call. The germline CDR1 and CDR2 sequences are MNHNS and SASEGT. The CDR3 is made up of 14 amino acids. Trimming removed 6 bases at V and 15 bases at J, with 24 bases between. CDR3 sequence (DNA): TGTGCCAGCAGCCAGGTCGCCGACCCGCCGGTTCGGTACTTC. Amino acid sequence: CASSQVADPPVRYF.

This chain links TRBV15 with TRBJ1-5; 7 bases are shared with TRBD1. The CDR3 contains 18 residues. CDR1 and CDR2 (germline): LNHNV, YYDKDF (reference sequence). Germline trimming cut 1 base from V and 5 bases from J; bases unmatched to any gene: 14. CDR3 protein: CATSRGTPARGRDQPQHF. The CDR3 DNA reads as TGTGCCACCAGCAGAGGTACCCCAGCGAGGGGGCGTGATCAGCCCCAGCATTTT.

The chain joins TRBV6-5 to TRBJ2-7, with D uncertain. V was clipped by 6 bases and J by 0 bases, with 12 bases between them. Germline lookup yields CDR1 MNHEY and CDR2 SVGAGI. The length of the CDR3 is 14 residues. The CDR3 bases are TGTGCCAGCAGCCCCCGAGCCAGCTCCTACGAGCAGTACTTC. Translated: CASSPRASSYEQYF.

The V call is TRBV7-8, the J call TRBJ2-2, with TRBD2 as a possible D gene (6 bases). V dropped 8 bases and J dropped 3 bases, with 7 bases sitting between them. The CDR3 has 12 amino acids. Per germline, CDR1 SGHVS and CDR2 FQNEAQ. Here the CDR3 reads CASGGDTGELFF. The CDR3 DNA reads TGTGCCAGCGGCGGGGACACCGGGGAGCTGTTTTTT.

The V call is TRBV18, the J call TRBJ2-5; 7 bases match TRBD1. The CDR3 consists of 15 residues. Germline CDR1 KGHSH, CDR2 LQKENI. J was trimmed by 5 bases and V by 1 base; bases with no gene match: 7. CDR3 residues: CASSPLGTDYETQYF. The CDR3 region has the DNA TGTGCCAGCTCACCACTAGGGACAGACTACGAGACCCAGTACTTC.

This chain uses TRBV10-2 with TRBJ1-3, with a tentative D call TRBD1 (5 bases). Trimming removed 9 bases at V and 0 bases at J, with 12 bases between. Germline CDR1 reads WSHSY; CDR2 reads SAAADI. CDR3 length equals 14 residues. CDR3 DNA sequence: TGCGCCAGTCGGGGCGTAAGCTCTGGAAACACCATATATTTT. The encoded protein is CASRGVSSGNTIYF.

This clone was counted only a few times. The J gene is TRBJ1-1, the V gene TRBV28; D is ambiguous. The CDR3 extends over 11 amino acids. V dropped 8 bases and J dropped 5 bases, with 9 bases sitting between them. The germline CDR1 and CDR2 sequences are MDHEN and SYDVKM. The CDR3 bases are TGTGCCAGCCCGAGTCGGACTGAAGCTTTCTTT. Translated: CASPSRTEAFF. The whole variable domain, filled in from reference TRBV28 and TRBJ1-1, reads DVKVTQSSRYLVKRTGEKVFLECVQDMDHENMFWYRQDPGLGLRLIYFSYDVKMKEKGDIPEGYSVSREKKERFSLILESASTNQTSMYLCASPSRTEAFFGQGTRLTVV.

The gene calls are TRBV27 and TRBJ2-3; 9 nucleotides align to TRBD1. Germline values: CDR1 MNHEY, CDR2 SMNVEV (reference sequence). This CDR3 has 16 residues. V lost 3 bases, J lost 3 bases, and 7 bases stayed unmatched. CDR3 in DNA: TGTGCCAGCAGTTTGCTTGCCGGACAGGGGACAGATACGCAGTATTTT. It encodes CASSLLAGQGTDTQYF.

This sequence joins TRBV10-2 and TRBJ2-7; 11 bases fit TRBD2. Germline values: CDR1 WSHSY, CDR2 SAAADI. The CDR3 is 14 amino acids. Trimming took 8 bases from V and 1 from J; bases not matched to a gene: 4. The CDR3 DNA reads as TGCGCCAGCGAAAGACTAGCGGGATCCTACGAGCAGTACTTC. Translated: CASERLAGSYEQYF.